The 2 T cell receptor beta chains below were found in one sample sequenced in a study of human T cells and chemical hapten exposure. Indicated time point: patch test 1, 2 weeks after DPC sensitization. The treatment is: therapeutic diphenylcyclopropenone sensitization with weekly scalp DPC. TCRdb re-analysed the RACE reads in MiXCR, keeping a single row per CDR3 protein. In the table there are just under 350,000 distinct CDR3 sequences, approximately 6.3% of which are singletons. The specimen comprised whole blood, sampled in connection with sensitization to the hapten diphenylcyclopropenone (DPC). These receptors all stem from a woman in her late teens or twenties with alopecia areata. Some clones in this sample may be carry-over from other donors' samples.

This chain's CDR3 is CASSWHRGNTEAFF. Written as DNA, the CDR3 is TGTGCCAGCAGCTGGCACAGGGGGAACACTGAAGCTTTCTTT. The chain joins TRBV7-8 to TRBJ1-1, with TRBD1 matching over 7 bases. CDR1 is SGHVS and CDR2 is FQNEAQ in the germline V gene. Unmatched junction bases numbered 3, after V lost 4 bases and J lost 1 base. This CDR3 has 14 residues.

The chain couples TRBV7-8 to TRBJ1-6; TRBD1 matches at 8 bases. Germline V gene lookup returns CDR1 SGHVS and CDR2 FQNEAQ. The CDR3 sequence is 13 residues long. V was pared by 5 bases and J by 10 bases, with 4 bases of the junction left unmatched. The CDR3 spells CASSPDRDSPLHF. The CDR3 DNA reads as TGTGCCAGCAGCCCGGACAGGGACTCACCCCTCCACTTT. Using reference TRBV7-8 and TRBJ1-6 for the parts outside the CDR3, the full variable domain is GAGVSQSPRYKVAKRGQDVALRCDPISGHVSLFWYQQALGQGPEFLTYFQNEAQLDKSGLPSDRFFAERPEGSVSTLKIQRTQQEDSAVYLCASSPDRDSPLHFGNGTRLTVT.